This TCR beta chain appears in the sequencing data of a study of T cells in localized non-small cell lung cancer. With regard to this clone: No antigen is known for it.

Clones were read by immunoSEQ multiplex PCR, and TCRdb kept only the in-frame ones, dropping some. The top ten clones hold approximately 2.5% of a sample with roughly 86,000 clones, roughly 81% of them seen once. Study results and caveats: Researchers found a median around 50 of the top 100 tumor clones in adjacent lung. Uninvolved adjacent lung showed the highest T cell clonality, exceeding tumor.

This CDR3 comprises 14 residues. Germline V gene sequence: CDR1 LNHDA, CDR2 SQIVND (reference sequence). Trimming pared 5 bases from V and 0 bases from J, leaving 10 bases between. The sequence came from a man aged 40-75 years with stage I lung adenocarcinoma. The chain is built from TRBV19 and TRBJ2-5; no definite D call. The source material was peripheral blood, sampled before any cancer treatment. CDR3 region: CASSSLQHQETQYF. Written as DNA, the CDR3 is TGTGCCAGTAGTTCACTACAACACCAAGAGACCCAGTACTTC.